This T cell receptor (beta chain) was identified in a study of blood T cell repertoires in COVID-19. Background on the study: Acute and convalescent COVID-19 samples came from the United States, Italy and Spain. Sources were T cells, B-cell-depleted T cells, or PBMCs; the material itself was cDNA or gDNA.

Between the trimmed V and J ends, which lost 4 bases and 3 bases, there was a span of 15 bases. The CDR3 contains 15 residues. Germline lookup yields CDR1 LGHNA and CDR2 YNFKEQ. In the authors' workflow: Reference gene primer amplification yielded estimated nucleated cell counts. The assay was immunoSEQ multiplex PCR, and TCRdb's table has in-frame clones only and misses some. V and J calls and clone size are those listed in that table; D and trimming were worked out from the DNA. The table has 200,000 to 300,000 clones, around 86% seen once. The TCR was taken from a man between 25 and 39 years old who had recovered from COVID-19. The specimen sequenced was peripheral blood. V is TRBV4-2 and J is TRBJ1-1; D remains unclear. The CDR3 sequence: CASSPTRGRYTEAFF. The CDR3, as DNA: TGTGCCAGCAGCCCAACCCGGGGAAGGTACACTGAAGCTTTCTTT.